The rows below give T cell receptor beta chains drawn from one sample of a study of cytomegalovirus exposure and HLA in healthy donors. TCRdb's table, derived via immunoSEQ multiplex PCR, lists solely in-frame clones and lacks some. The sample has about 130,000 clones, 78% seen once. The sample comprised PBMCs. The receptors were sampled from a man aged 25 to 40 in good health and CMV-seropositive. The CDR3 runs from the conserved cysteine through the conserved F or W. Fields, in order: J gene, clone size, D gene, V gene, CDR3 protein, CDR3 DNA. A D gene is named only where the DNA matches it firmly. Expanded clones are given a class, and other clones once, few, many or no size at all.

TRBJ1-3 | . | . | TRBV10-3 | CAISEYSNGNTIYF | TGTGCCATCAGTGAGTACAGTAATGGAAACACCATATATTTT
TRBJ2-7 | . | TRBD2 | TRBV2 | CASSYLAGSSYEQYF | TGTGCCAGCAGTTACTTAGCGGGGAGCTCCTACGAGCAGTACTTC
TRBJ1-5 | . | . | TRBV27 | CASSPGVLRAQPQHF | TGTGCCAGCAGTCCCGGGGTTTTGAGGGCTCAGCCCCAGCATTTT
TRBJ1-2 | . | . | TRBV29-1 | CSVESGNGYTF | TGCAGCGTTGAGTCGGGGAATGGCTACACCTTC
TRBJ2-6 | . | . | TRBV2 | CATGTENPGANVLTF | TGTGCCACAGGGACTGAGAACCCTGGGGCCAACGTCCTGACTTTC
TRBJ2-5 | . | TRBD2 | TRBV11-2 | CASSFLEGTSGRLRPQYF | TGTGCCAGCAGCTTCCTCGAAGGGACTAGCGGGAGGCTCCGGCCCCAGTACTTC
TRBJ2-7 | . | TRBD2 | TRBV4-2 | CASSQDPAGVQEQYF | TGTGCCAGCAGCCAAGACCCGGCGGGAGTACAAGAGCAGTACTTC
TRBJ1-6 | few | . | TRBV11-2 | CASLPYLNPLSPLHF | TGTGCCAGCTTGCCCTACCTCAACCCTCTTTCACCCCTCCACTTT
TRBJ1-4 | few | . | TRBV5-1 | CASSPSPHAGEKLFF | TGCGCCAGCAGCCCGAGCCCCCACGCTGGTGAAAAACTGTTTTTT
TRBJ2-7 | . | TRBD1 | TRBV14 | CASSQLGQKDYEQYF | TGTGCCAGCAGCCAACTGGGACAGAAAGACTACGAGCAGTACTTC
TRBJ2-1 | . | TRBD1 | TRBV5-4 | CASSLDRGEQFF | TGTGCCAGCAGCTTGGACAGGGGTGAGCAGTTCTTC
TRBJ2-7 | . | . | TRBV5-4 | CASRYNNEQYF | TGTGCCAGCAGATACAACAACGAGCAGTACTTC
TRBJ2-1 | . | . | TRBV27 | CASVGVSSYNEQFF | TGTGCCAGCGTCGGGGTTAGCTCCTACAATGAGCAGTTCTTC
TRBJ2-5 | . | TRBD2 | TRBV6-6 | CASSPLAGVWETQYF | TGTGCCAGCAGTCCTCTAGCGGGAGTTTGGGAGACCCAGTACTTC
TRBJ1-4 | . | . | TRBV5-1 | CASSFKGGDEKLFF | TGCGCCAGCAGCTTTAAGGGAGGGGATGAAAAACTGTTTTTT
TRBJ2-7 | . | TRBD1 | TRBV30 | CAWRSPGAGTGQYF | TGTGCCTGGAGGTCCCCAGGAGCCGGGACAGGGCAGTACTTC
TRBJ2-7 | once | . | TRBV4-3 | CASSQGISAYYEQYF | TGCGCCAGCAGCCAAGGGATTAGCGCTTATTACGAGCAGTACTTC
TRBJ1-5 | . | TRBD1 | TRBV18 | CASSGTDNQPQHF | TGTGCCAGCTCAGGGACAGACAATCAGCCCCAGCATTTT
TRBJ2-5 | . | TRBD1 | TRBV27 | CASRRDSLLQETQYF | TGTGCCAGCAGACGGGACAGCTTACTCCAAGAGACCCAGTACTTC
TRBJ1-4 | . | TRBD1 | TRBV2 | CASDGQVNEKLFF | TGTGCCAGCGACGGACAGGTTAATGAAAAACTGTTTTTT
TRBJ2-2 | . | . | TRBV6-5 | CASSYRGSTGELFF | TGTGCCAGCAGTTATAGGGGATCCACCGGGGAGCTGTTTTTT
TRBJ2-7 | . | . | TRBV5-1 | CASSSSRDRDDEQYF | TGCGCCAGCAGCTCGTCGCGGGACCGAGATGACGAGCAGTACTTC
TRBJ1-5 | few | . | TRBV18 | CASSPLLSNQPQHF | TGTGCCAGCTCACCACTTCTGAGCAATCAGCCCCAGCATTTT
TRBJ1-1 | . | . | TRBV29-1 | CSVEARRTNTEAFF | TGCAGCGTTGAAGCGAGGAGAACGAACACTGAAGCTTTCTTT
TRBJ1-2 | . | . | TRBV5-6 | CASSPGHPNYGYTF | TGTGCCAGCAGCCCCGGACACCCTAACTATGGCTACACCTTC
TRBJ2-3 | . | TRBD2 | TRBV29-1 | CSVELLPPLAGGRSTDTQYF | TGCAGCGTTGAACTTCTCCCCCCACTAGCGGGAGGGCGGAGCACAGATACGCAGTATTTT
TRBJ2-1 | . | TRBD1 | TRBV7-9 | CASSPGQGGLNEQFF | TGTGCCAGCAGTCCTGGACAGGGTGGATTAAATGAGCAGTTCTTC
TRBJ1-1 | . | . | TRBV15 | CATSPGDRPNTEAFF | TGTGCCACCAGTCCAGGGGACCGGCCGAACACTGAAGCTTTCTTT
TRBJ2-3 | . | . | TRBV10-3 | CAIRPDSNADTQYF | TGTGCCATCAGACCGGACAGTAACGCAGATACGCAGTATTTT
TRBJ1-1 | . | . | TRBV6-1 | CASTSAGRTEAFF | TGTGCCAGCACCTCCGCGGGTAGAACTGAAGCTTTCTTT
TRBJ1-2 | few | TRBD1 | TRBV11-2 | CASSLDPLEGALSGYTF | TGTGCCAGCAGCTTAGATCCGTTGGAGGGGGCGCTTAGTGGCTACACCTTC
TRBJ2-1 | . | TRBD2 | TRBV2 | CASSEVGSGRFNEQFF | TGTGCCAGCAGTGAAGTGGGCAGCGGGAGGTTTAATGAGCAGTTCTTC
TRBJ2-3 | . | . | TRBV7-8 | CASSLSGGLADTQYF | TGTGCCAGCAGCTTATCAGGGGGACTCGCGGATACGCAGTATTTT
TRBJ2-7 | . | TRBD1 | TRBV7-8 | CASSPRDRAFEQYF | TGTGCCAGCAGCCCACGGGACAGGGCATTCGAGCAGTACTTC
TRBJ1-2 | once | TRBD1 | TRBV11-2 | CASSFKSDREGGYTF | TGTGCCAGCAGCTTCAAGTCGGACAGGGAGGGTGGCTACACCTTC
TRBJ2-7 | . | TRBD2 | TRBV30 | CAWSGMRLAGQSYEQYF | TGTGCCTGGAGTGGGATGCGACTAGCGGGACAATCCTACGAGCAGTACTTC
TRBJ2-5 | . | . | TRBV19 | CASSIVAGWAQETQYF | TGTGCCAGTAGTATAGTGGCGGGATGGGCCCAAGAGACCCAGTACTTC
TRBJ2-7 | . | TRBD1 | TRBV27 | CASSQRGPTGGYEQYF | TGTGCCAGCAGCCAGAGGGGACCGACAGGGGGTTACGAGCAGTACTTC
TRBJ2-7 | . | . | TRBV28 | CASSPLDIFYEQYF | TGTGCCAGCAGTCCATTGGACATTTTCTACGAGCAGTACTTC
TRBJ1-6 | . | . | TRBV7-2 | CASSPAYQGSPLHF | TGTGCCAGCAGCCCGGCTTACCAGGGGTCACCCCTCCACTTT
TRBJ1-1 | . | . | TRBV7-2 | CASSFTGSSTEAFF | TGTGCCAGCAGCTTTACAGGGTCGAGCACTGAAGCTTTCTTT
TRBJ1-1 | . | . | TRBV7-3 | CASSSQVNTEAFF | TGTGCCAGCAGCTCACAGGTGAACACTGAAGCTTTCTTT
TRBJ2-7 | . | . | TRBV27 | CASRRSDYGIYEQYF | TGTGCCAGCAGGCGAAGTGACTACGGGATCTACGAGCAGTACTTC
TRBJ2-1 | . | . | TRBV5-5 | CASSFETYNEQFF | TGTGCCAGCAGCTTTGAAACTTACAATGAGCAGTTCTTC
TRBJ1-1 | . | . | TRBV4-3 | CASSPRRQGNTEAFF | TGCGCCAGCAGCCCCCGGCGGCAGGGAAACACTGAAGCTTTCTTT
TRBJ2-1 | . | . | TRBV5-1 | CASSLVQIEQFF | TGCGCCAGCAGCTTGGTGCAGATTGAGCAGTTCTTC
TRBJ1-3 | . | . | TRBV6-5 | CASSKQGGGNTIYF | TGTGCCAGCAGTAAACAGGGTGGGGGAAACACCATATATTTT
TRBJ2-1 | . | . | TRBV4-2 | CASSQAGTGLNEQFF | TGTGCCAGCAGCCAAGCCGGGACTGGTTTGAATGAGCAGTTCTTC
TRBJ1-1 | . | TRBD1 | TRBV7-2 | CASSLGETGVQYEAFF | TGTGCCAGCAGCTTAGGGGAAACAGGGGTTCAGTATGAAGCTTTCTTT
TRBJ2-7 | few | TRBD2 | TRBV10-3 | CAISEVGSGRVYEQYF | TGTGCCATCAGTGAAGTAGGTAGCGGGAGGGTGTACGAGCAGTACTTC
TRBJ1-1 | . | . | TRBV19 | CASSIAGAEAFF | TGTGCCAGTAGTATAGCAGGGGCTGAAGCTTTCTTT
TRBJ2-3 | . | TRBD2 | TRBV9 | CASTPRLAGGSNTQYF | TGTGCCAGCACCCCACGACTAGCGGGAGGCTCAAATACGCAGTATTTT
TRBJ1-1 | . | . | TRBV6-6 | CASSSPRGGTEAFF | TGTGCCAGCAGTTCCCCCCGGGGGGGGACTGAAGCTTTCTTT